The clone carrying this T cell receptor (beta chain) appeared once. Method: immunoSEQ multiplex PCR; TCRdb's copy keeps in-frame clones and lacks some. The table shows 2.3 million or so clones, with just over 90% occurring only once. CD4+ cells underwent separation, giving CD45RA+ naive and CD45RA-negative memory subsets. The record originates from a study of shared clonotypes between healthy human individuals. V lost 7 bases, J lost 3 bases, and 11 bases lay in between. The CDR3 totals 13 residues. CDR1 is LGHNT and CDR2 is FRNRAP in the germline V gene. The rearrangement links TRBV12-5 to TRBJ2-3; D is unclear. Sequenced: naive CD4+ T cells from PBMCs. Regarding subset: CD45RA+ positively selected. The sequence derives from a man younger than 35 in good health. Some clones in this sample may be carry-over from other donors' samples. This chain's CDR3 is CASALMETDTQYF. The DNA for the CDR3 is TGTGCTAGTGCCCTGATGGAAACAGATACGCAGTATTTT.